This T cell receptor (beta chain) is drawn from a study of T cell repertoires in cytomegalovirus infection. The length of the CDR3 is 17 residues. V was clipped by 4 bases and J by 5 bases; unmatched bases: 10. CDR1 is SGHVS, CDR2 FNYEAQ, per germline. MiXCR, run by TCRdb on the reads, gives a single entry per CDR3 protein. The sample records about 570,000 distinct CDR3 sequences, 40% being singletons. Concerning this clonotype: What it recognizes is unknown. The CDR3 does not end in the conserved phenylalanine or tryptophan, so this is likely a read error.

This sequence originates from a human donor in good health (CMV status not recorded). Some clones in this sample may be carry-over from other donors' samples. Sequencing was performed on cultured PBMCs, taken from culture after CMV antigen stimulation. The rearrangement links TRBV7-6 to TRBJ2-1, with 11 bases identical to TRBD2. Here the CDR3 reads CASSSLAGGGSNNEQFV. The CDR3 DNA sequence: TGTGCCAGCAGCTCTCTAGCGGGAGGCGGGTCTAACAATGAGCAGTTCGTC.